The clone carrying this T cell receptor beta chain was counted only a few times. No antigen is known for it. The use of a sample-barcoded 5' primer and a J-beta primer mix characterized a second PCR of about 7 to 12 cycles. Each cDNA molecule received a tag from a template-switch adaptor that had 12 random nucleotides. TCRdb recomputed calls from the 5' RACE reads with MiXCR, one row per CDR3 protein. The table lists fewer than 2 million distinct CDR3 sequences, around 40% of them singletons. The sample belongs to a study of blood T cells in healthy people across ages. Study observations and caveats: Strong correlation was found linking TCR beta diversity to naive T cell percentage.

This CDR3 is 14 amino acids long. With 2 bases clipped from V and 3 bases from J, the junction kept 3 bases outside the gene matches. Germline V gives CDR1 SGHTA, CDR2 FQGNSA. This sequence originates from a human donor in good health. The specimen was blood. V usage is TRBV7-2 and J usage is TRBJ2-5; 7 bases match TRBD1. CDR3 region: CASSLTGVEETQYF. The CDR3 DNA reads as TGTGCCAGCAGCTTAACAGGGGTCGAAGAGACCCAGTACTTC.